Each of the 30 T cell receptor beta chains below was sequenced from the same sample in a study of blood T cell repertoires in COVID-19 (TCRdb year 2020). Library generation was performed with the immunoSEQ multiplex PCR assay. The immuneACCESS repertoire file appears here via TCRdb, limited to in-frame rearrangements. These files lack a portion of the clones; in checked studies, under half of the deficit traces to unresolved V genes, and the cause of the others is not known. This sample gives approximately 290,000 clones in total; around nine tenths of them show up just once. The ten largest clones capture approximately 0.84% of the sample. Input material: peripheral blood. These receptors originate from a man aged 25-45 years with acute or convalescent COVID-19.

The V and J genes are TRBV14 and TRBJ1-2; 7 bases agree with TRBD1. Losses at the gene ends were 4 bases for V and 4 bases for J; bases not matched to a gene: 3. This CDR3 comprises 13 residues. Germline CDR1 is SGHDN and CDR2 is FVKESK. CDR3 nucleotide sequence: TGTGCCAGCAGCCCGGACAGGACCTATGGCTACACCTTC. It specifies CASSPDRTYGYTF.

The chain employs TRBV2 and TRBJ2-7; 7 bases are shared with TRBD2. CDR1 SNHLY and CDR2 FYNNEI come from the germline V gene. V was pared by 9 bases and J by 6 bases, with 5 bases of the junction left unmatched. The CDR3 covers 11 residues. This chain's CDR3 is CASRWEGEQYF. CDR3 bases: TGTGCCAGTCGGTGGGAGGGCGAGCAGTACTTC.

The rearrangement links TRBV5-4 to TRBJ1-5; D gene uncertain. Looked up from germline, CDR1 is SGHNT and CDR2 is YYREEE (reference sequence). V was shortened by 7 bases and J by 3 bases, with 11 bases between the two germline ends. This CDR3 is built from 13 residues. Here the CDR3 DNA reads TGTGCCAGCTCTGGCGGGAACAATCAGCCCCAGCATTTT. Protein: CASSGGNNQPQHF.

This chain connects TRBV7-9 to TRBJ2-7, with 7 bases matching TRBD1. Losses at the gene ends were 5 bases for V and 3 bases for J; bases not matched to a gene: 7. The CDR3 totals 14 residues. Germline V CDR1 and CDR2: SEHNR, FQNEAQ (reference sequence). The CDR3: CASSPGQSRYEQYF. The CDR3 DNA follows: TGTGCCAGCAGCCCGGGACAGTCCCGCTACGAGCAGTACTTC.

V and J are TRBV12-5 and TRBJ2-1, with a tentative D call TRBD2 (6 bases). CDR3 size: 14 residues. Germline values: CDR1 LGHNT, CDR2 FRNRAP. The V and J ends lost 3 bases and 9 bases respectively, with 15 bases between them. The CDR3: CASGLSPGETEQFF. Here the CDR3 DNA reads TGTGCTAGTGGTTTATCTCCGGGGGAGACTGAGCAGTTCTTC.

The genes are TRBV7-3 and TRBJ2-5; 12 bases line up with TRBD2. Germline V CDR1 and CDR2: SGHTA, FQGTGA. There are 18 residues in the CDR3. Trimming at V came to 3 bases and at J to 3 bases, leaving 11 bases not matched to a gene. The CDR3 coding sequence is TGTGCCAGCAGCTTTATTAGACTAGCGGGAGAGTCGAAAGAGACCCAGTACTTC. Protein: CASSFIRLAGESKETQYF.

The gene calls are TRBV4-1 and TRBJ1-1; possibly TRBD1 for D (5 bases). The CDR3 loop spans 14 amino acids. From germline, CDR1 is MGHRA and CDR2 YSYEKL. V was trimmed by 6 bases and J by 6 bases, leaving 17 bases between them. The CDR3 spells CASRPGGLSPEAFF. The CDR3 DNA sequence: TGCGCCAGCAGACCCGGGGGTTTGAGTCCTGAAGCTTTCTTT.

The V call is TRBV3-1 (or the pseudogene TRBV3-2), the J call TRBJ2-7; D unclear. V lost 0 bases and J 1 base, leaving 7 bases between the germline ends. From germline, CDR1 is LGHDT and CDR2 YNNKEL (reference sequence). The CDR3 is 14 amino acids. The CDR3 spells CASSQDGRSYEQYF. CDR3 DNA sequence: TGTGCCAGCAGCCAAGATGGCAGGTCCTACGAGCAGTACTTC.

This chain links TRBV2 with TRBJ2-1, with 7 bases that match TRBD2. CDR3 size: 12 residues. Germline assignment: CDR1 SNHLY and CDR2 FYNNEI. Trimming cost V 5 bases and J 9 bases; bases outside gene matches: 4. The CDR3 loop reads CASSRWGGEQFF. For the CDR3, the DNA is TGTGCCAGCAGTCGGTGGGGGGGTGAGCAGTTCTTC.

J is TRBJ2-3 and V is TRBV3-1 (or the pseudogene TRBV3-2), with 7 bases fitting TRBD2. The CDR3 has 12 amino acids. V trimming: 10 bases; J trimming: 5 bases; junction bases outside the gene matches: 6. Germline loops: CDR1 LGHDT, CDR2 YNNKEL (reference sequence). The CDR3 region is CAIGLGRDTQYF. The CDR3 nucleotides are TGTGCCATCGGACTAGGGAGAGATACGCAGTATTTT.

The chain links TRBV5-4 to TRBJ2-1; perhaps TRBD2 as D (6 bases). The CDR3 loop spans 13 amino acids. V lost 4 bases and J 7 bases, leaving 12 bases between the germline ends. The germline gives CDR1 SGHNT, CDR2 YYREEE (reference sequence). The CDR3 loop reads CASSATSWNEQFF. As DNA, the CDR3 is TGTGCCAGCAGCGCGACTAGTTGGAATGAGCAGTTCTTC. Variable domain in full (rest from reference TRBV5-4 and TRBJ2-1): ETGVTQSPTHLIKTRGQQVTLRCSSQSGHNTVSWYQQALGQGPQFIFQYYREEENGRGNFPPRFSGLQFPNYSSELNVNALELDDSALYLCASSATSWNEQFFGPGTRLTVL.

The chain couples TRBV11-2 to TRBJ2-7; 7 bases map to TRBD1. Germline CDR1 and CDR2: SGHAT and FQNNGV. The CDR3 loop spans 15 amino acids. J gave up 0 bases and V 4 bases, and 6 bases lay outside the gene matches. The CDR3 protein is CASSSTRQGSYEQYF. The DNA for the CDR3 is TGTGCCAGCAGCTCAACCCGACAGGGCTCCTACGAGCAGTACTTC.

The chain links TRBV7-9 to TRBJ1-6; 9 nucleotides match TRBD1. The junction had 3 bases not matched to a gene; V was cut back by 6 bases and J by 9 bases. Germline CDR1 SEHNR, CDR2 FQNEAQ (reference sequence). The CDR3 has 13 residues. The CDR3: CASRGQGGSPLHF. CDR3 nucleotide sequence: TGTGCCAGCAGGGGACAGGGAGGTTCACCCCTCCACTTT.

This clone was seen only a few times. The chain carries TRBV2 and TRBJ2-2, with TRBD2 identical over 11 bases. With V trimmed by 2 bases and J by 6 bases, 2 bases remained unmatched. Germline assignment: CDR1 SNHLY and CDR2 FYNNEI. The CDR3 runs 15 residues. CDR3 sequence reads: CASSELAGGSGELFF. The CDR3, as DNA: TGTGCCAGCAGTGAACTAGCGGGAGGTTCCGGGGAGCTGTTTTTT.

The gene calls are TRBV27 and TRBJ2-1; D is possibly TRBD1 (5 bases). V was shortened by 7 bases and J by 9 bases, with 22 bases between the two germline ends. Per germline, CDR1 MNHEY and CDR2 SMNVEV (reference sequence). The CDR3 is 15 residues long. The CDR3 region has the DNA TGTGCCAGCATTCCCGCTAGGTTTCAGGGTGGTGAGCAGTTCTTC. Amino acids: CASIPARFQGGEQFF.

This chain uses TRBV27 with TRBJ1-4; D uncertain. V lost 3 bases, J lost 4 bases, and 9 bases lay in between. In germline, CDR1 is MNHEY, CDR2 SMNVEV (reference sequence). CDR3 length equals 14 residues. The CDR3 sequence: CASSLDGVNEKLFF. DNA of the CDR3: TGTGCCAGCAGTTTGGACGGGGTTAATGAAAAACTGTTTTTT.

The V and J genes are TRBV5-1 and TRBJ1-4; D is unclear. The germline V gene has CDR1 SGHRS and CDR2 YFSETQ. With 3 bases removed from V and 4 bases from J, the gap between germline ends came to 10 bases. This CDR3 has 14 residues. The CDR3 coding sequence is TGCGCCAGCAGCTCGGACGGGAATAATGAAAAACTGTTTTTT. Its protein is CASSSDGNNEKLFF.

Details on this clone: The missing conserved phenylalanine or tryptophan at the end of this CDR3 makes a read error likely. It is unclear where the CDR3 begins or ends on the DNA, so no DNA is shown, and the CDR3 is as TCRdb lists it. The V call is TRBV7-8, the J call TRBJ1-2; TRBD1 is the table's D call and was not checked against the DNA. The germline CDR1 and CDR2 sequences are SGHVS and FQNEAQ. The CDR3 sequence runs 13 residues, both termini included. The CDR3 sequence is CASSSTEFYALVS.

This clone was detected a few times. V usage is TRBV2 and J usage is TRBJ1-5; possible D gene TRBD1, 6 bases. V lost 3 bases to trimming and J lost 3 bases, with 18 bases between them. Germline V gene sequence: CDR1 SNHLY, CDR2 FYNNEI. CDR3 length: 17 amino acids. The CDR3 nucleotides are TGTGCCAGCAGTGACAAACTCGGCGCAGGGGACAATCAGCCCCAGCATTTT. Translation gives CASSDKLGAGDNQPQHF.

V is TRBV2 and J is TRBJ1-5, with D hard to call. The CDR3 covers 14 residues. Germline V gene lookup returns CDR1 SNHLY and CDR2 FYNNEI. The ends were cut back, 8 bases at V and 0 bases at J, with 11 bases in the middle. The DNA of the CDR3 is TGTGCCAGCTCCAGCAGGCATAGCAATCAGCCCCAGCATTTT. It yields the protein CASSSRHSNQPQHF.

This chain uses TRBV27 with TRBJ2-7, with D tentatively TRBD2 (5 bases). Trimming left V 3 bases short and J 3 bases short, with 9 bases between. From germline, CDR1 is MNHEY and CDR2 SMNVEV (reference sequence). This CDR3 comprises 13 residues. The DNA of the CDR3 is TGTGCCAGCAGTTTCGGGGTCCTCTACGAGCAGTACTTC. Protein: CASSFGVLYEQYF.

The J gene is TRBJ2-7, the V gene TRBV28; 11 nucleotides align to TRBD1. The CDR3 sequence is 15 residues long. Germline-derived CDR1 and CDR2 are MDHEN and SYDVKM. V was pared by 4 bases and J by 5 bases, with 7 bases of the junction left unmatched. DNA of the CDR3: TGTGCCAGCAGTTCGCCGCGGACAGGGGGCAACGAGCAGTACTTC. Translation: CASSSPRTGGNEQYF.

The chain links TRBV30 to TRBJ2-1, with TRBD1 matching 7 bases. Per germline, CDR1 GTSNPN and CDR2 SVGIG (reference sequence). With 0 bases clipped from V and 7 bases from J, the junction kept 9 bases outside the gene matches. The CDR3 has 15 residues. CDR3 residues: CAWSVRGLLSNEQFF. The CDR3 DNA is TGTGCCTGGAGTGTAAGGGGGCTACTCTCGAATGAGCAGTTCTTC. The full variable domain, rest sourced from reference TRBV30 and TRBJ2-1, is SQTIHQWPATLVQPVGSPLSLECTVEGTSNPNLYWYRQAAGRGLQLLFYSVGIGQISSEVPQNLSASRPQDRQFILSSKKLLLSDSGFYLCAWSVRGLLSNEQFFGPGTRLTVL.

This clone was observed a few times. The genes are TRBV10-1 and TRBJ2-7; D gene uncertain. With 0 bases removed from V and 7 bases from J, the gap between germline ends came to 19 bases. Germline V lookup: CDR1 WNHNN, CDR2 SYGVQD (reference sequence). CDR3 length equals 16 residues. The CDR3: CASSESSSVSLREQYF. The CDR3 bases are TGCGCCAGCAGTGAGTCTAGCAGTGTCTCCCTACGAGAGCAGTACTTC.

V usage is TRBV10-3 and J usage is TRBJ1-2; TRBD1 agrees at 7 bases. Germline V gene data show CDR1 as ENHRY and CDR2 as SYGVKD. After removal of 6 bases from V and 3 bases from J, the junction contained 13 bases not matched to a gene. The CDR3 consists of 16 residues. The CDR3 spells CAIRTDHRGGHYGYTF. DNA for the CDR3: TGTGCCATCAGAACAGATCACAGGGGTGGTCACTATGGCTACACCTTC.

The J gene is TRBJ1-1, the V gene TRBV18; no clear D gene. V was cut by 2 bases and J by 1 base, with 8 bases left in between. CDR1 and CDR2 (germline): KGHSH, LQKENI. The CDR3 spans 14 residues. Here the CDR3 DNA reads TGTGCCAGCTCACCAATTGGCAGGAACACTGAAGCTTTCTTT. The encoded protein is CASSPIGRNTEAFF.

The V call is TRBV5-1, the J call TRBJ2-1, with TRBD2 matching 8 bases. V shed 3 bases, J shed 3 bases, and the junction held 5 bases outside the gene matches. The CDR3 runs 15 residues. Per germline, CDR1 SGHRS and CDR2 YFSETQ. CDR3 region: CASSSNSGVYNEQFF. CDR3 DNA sequence: TGCGCCAGCAGCTCCAATAGCGGGGTCTACAATGAGCAGTTCTTC.

The V gene is TRBV19, the J gene TRBJ2-6, with 7 bases aligning to TRBD2. Germline CDR1 reads LNHDA; CDR2 reads SQIVND (reference sequence). The J segment lost 0 bases and the V segment lost 4 bases, leaving 9 bases of the junction unmatched. The CDR3 is 18 amino acids. CDR3 in amino acids: CASSRRTGGNSGANVLTF. Here the CDR3 DNA reads TGTGCCAGTAGTAGAAGGACGGGAGGAAACTCTGGGGCCAACGTCCTGACTTTC.

This clone was counted only a few times. The chain uses TRBV2 and TRBJ1-6, with TRBD1 matching over 7 bases. CDR3 length: 14 amino acids. Germline values: CDR1 SNHLY, CDR2 FYNNEI. Germline trimming cut 6 bases from V and 7 bases from J; bases unmatched to any gene: 6. CDR3 amino acids: CASSGDSPNSPLHF. For the CDR3, the DNA is TGTGCCAGCAGCGGGGACAGCCCCAATTCACCCCTCCACTTT.

This clone appeared once. The chain is built from TRBV19 and TRBJ1-1; 8 nucleotides agree with TRBD1. Germline values: CDR1 LNHDA, CDR2 SQIVND (reference sequence). The CDR3 runs to 17 residues. With V trimmed by 5 bases and J by 1 base, 12 bases remained unmatched. The CDR3 bases are TGTGCCAGTAGTTCACGGACAGGGTCGGTGGGGAACACTGAAGCTTTCTTT. Protein sequence: CASSSRTGSVGNTEAFF.